This T cell receptor (beta chain) came from a study of shared clonotypes between healthy human individuals. This table comes from immunoSEQ multiplex PCR, and its TCRdb copy is limited to in-frame clones, with some not included. The sample gives hundreds of thousands of clones, about 82% of which show up once; approximately 13% is in the top ten. J lost 3 bases, V lost 6 bases, and 6 bases had no gene match. CDR3 length: 13 residues. CDR1 and CDR2 (germline): SQVTM, ANQGSEA. The chain has TRBV29-1 and TRBJ2-5, with 8 bases fitting TRBD1. Sequences were obtained from PBMCs. The source of this sequence is a woman aged 35 to 49 in good health. Some clones in this sample may be carry-over from other donors' samples. The CDR3 sequence is CSVRPTGEETQYF. The CDR3 nucleotides are TGCAGCGTCCGTCCGACAGGGGAAGAGACCCAGTACTTC.